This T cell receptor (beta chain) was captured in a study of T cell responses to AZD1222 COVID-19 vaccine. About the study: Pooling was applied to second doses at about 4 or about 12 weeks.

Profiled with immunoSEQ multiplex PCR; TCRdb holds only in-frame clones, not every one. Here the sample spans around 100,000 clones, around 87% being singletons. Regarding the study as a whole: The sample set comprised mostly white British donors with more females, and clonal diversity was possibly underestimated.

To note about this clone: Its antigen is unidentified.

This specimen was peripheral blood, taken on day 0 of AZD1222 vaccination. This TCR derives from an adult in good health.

For the CDR3, the DNA is TGTGCCAGCAGCTTCTCAGGATTCGAAGAGACCCAGTACTTC. Its translation: CASSFSGFEETQYF. The chain is built from TRBV7-9 and TRBJ2-5; D is unclear. Trimming cost V 3 bases and J 3 bases, with 11 bases left between them. CDR3 length: 14 amino acids. Germline V lookup: CDR1 SEHNR, CDR2 FQNEAQ (reference sequence).